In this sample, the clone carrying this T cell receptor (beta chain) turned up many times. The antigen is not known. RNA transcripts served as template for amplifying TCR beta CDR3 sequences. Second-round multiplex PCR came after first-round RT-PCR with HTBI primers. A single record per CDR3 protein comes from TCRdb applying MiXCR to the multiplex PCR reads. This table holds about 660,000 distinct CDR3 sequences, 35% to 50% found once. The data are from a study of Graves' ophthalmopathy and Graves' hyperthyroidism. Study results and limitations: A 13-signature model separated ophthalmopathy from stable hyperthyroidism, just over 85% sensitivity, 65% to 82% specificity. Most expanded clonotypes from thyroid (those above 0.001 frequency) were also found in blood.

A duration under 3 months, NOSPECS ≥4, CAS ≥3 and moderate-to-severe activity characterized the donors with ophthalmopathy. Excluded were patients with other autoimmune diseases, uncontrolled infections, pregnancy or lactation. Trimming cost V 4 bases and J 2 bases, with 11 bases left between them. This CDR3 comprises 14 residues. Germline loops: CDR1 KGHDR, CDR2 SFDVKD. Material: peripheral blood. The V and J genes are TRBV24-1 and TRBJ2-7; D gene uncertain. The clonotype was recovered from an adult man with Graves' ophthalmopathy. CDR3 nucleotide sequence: TGTGCCACCAGTGAGAGTACTCCTCCCTACGAGCAGTACTTC. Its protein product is CATSESTPPYEQYF.